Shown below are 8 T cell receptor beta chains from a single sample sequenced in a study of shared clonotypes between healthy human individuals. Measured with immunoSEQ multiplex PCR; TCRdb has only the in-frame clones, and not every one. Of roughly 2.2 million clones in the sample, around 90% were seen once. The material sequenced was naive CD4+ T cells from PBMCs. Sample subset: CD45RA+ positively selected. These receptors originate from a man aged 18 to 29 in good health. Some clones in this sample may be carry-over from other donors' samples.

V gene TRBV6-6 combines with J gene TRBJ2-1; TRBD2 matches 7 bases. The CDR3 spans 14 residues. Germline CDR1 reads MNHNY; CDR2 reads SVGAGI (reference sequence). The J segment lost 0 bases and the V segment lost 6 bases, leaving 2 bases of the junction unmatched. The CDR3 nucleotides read TGTGCCAGCAGCGGCGGGAGCTCCTACAATGAGCAGTTCTTC. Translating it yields CASSGGSSYNEQFF.

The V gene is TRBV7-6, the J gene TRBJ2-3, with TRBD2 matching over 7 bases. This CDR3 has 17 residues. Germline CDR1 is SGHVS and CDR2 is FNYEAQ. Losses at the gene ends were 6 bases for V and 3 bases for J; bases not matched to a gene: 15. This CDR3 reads CASSPQVGRSGTDTQYF. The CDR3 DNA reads TGTGCCAGCAGTCCTCAGGTCGGGAGGAGTGGTACAGATACGCAGTATTTT.

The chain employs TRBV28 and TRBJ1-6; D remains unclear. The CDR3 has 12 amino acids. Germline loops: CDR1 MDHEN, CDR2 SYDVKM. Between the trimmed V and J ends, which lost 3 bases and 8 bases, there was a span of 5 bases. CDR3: CASSFTYSPLHF. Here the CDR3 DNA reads TGTGCCAGCAGTTTCACTTATTCACCCCTCCACTTT.

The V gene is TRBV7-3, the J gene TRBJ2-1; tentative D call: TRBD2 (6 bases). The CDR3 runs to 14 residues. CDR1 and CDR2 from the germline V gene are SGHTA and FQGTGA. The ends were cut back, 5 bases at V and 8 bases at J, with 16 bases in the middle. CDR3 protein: CASSPWGLYHEQFF. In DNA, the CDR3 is TGTGCCAGCAGCCCGTGGGGACTGTACCATGAGCAGTTCTTC.

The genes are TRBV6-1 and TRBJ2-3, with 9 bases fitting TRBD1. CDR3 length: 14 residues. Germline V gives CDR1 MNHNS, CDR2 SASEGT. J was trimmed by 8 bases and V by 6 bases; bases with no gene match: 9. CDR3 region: CASRAGQGTGTQYF. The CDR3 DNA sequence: TGTGCCAGCAGAGCGGGACAGGGAACCGGTACGCAGTATTTT.

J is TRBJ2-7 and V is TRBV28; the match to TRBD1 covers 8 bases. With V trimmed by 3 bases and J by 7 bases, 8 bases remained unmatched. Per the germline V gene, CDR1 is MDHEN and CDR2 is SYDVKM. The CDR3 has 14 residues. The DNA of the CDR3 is TGTGCCAGCAGTTTGAGGCAGGGGGCGTCTGAGCAGTACTTC. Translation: CASSLRQGASEQYF.

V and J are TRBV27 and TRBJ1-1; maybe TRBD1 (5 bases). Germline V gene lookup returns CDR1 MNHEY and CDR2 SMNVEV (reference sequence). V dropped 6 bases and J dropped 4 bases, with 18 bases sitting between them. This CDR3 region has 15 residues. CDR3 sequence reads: CASSPNRGLSTEAFF. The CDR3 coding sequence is TGTGCCAGCAGCCCAAATAGGGGATTGAGCACTGAAGCTTTCTTT.

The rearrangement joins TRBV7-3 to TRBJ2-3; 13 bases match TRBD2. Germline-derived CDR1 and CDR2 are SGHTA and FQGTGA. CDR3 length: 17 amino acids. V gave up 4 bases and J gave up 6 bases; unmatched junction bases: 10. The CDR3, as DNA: TGTGCCAGCAGCTCAACAGCAGGACTAGCGGGAGCGGATACGCAGTATTTT. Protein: CASSSTAGLAGADTQYF.